Listed here are 22 T cell receptor beta chains from one sample, sequenced in a study of OX40 agonist ivuxolimab in advanced cancers. Sequencing was performed with immunoSEQ multiplex PCR; in TCRdb, only in-frame clones are kept and a portion is missing. In the table there are about 68,000 clones, around 90% of which are singletons. This material consisted of CD4+ or CD8+ T cells sorted from blood, taken in a trial of the OX40 agonist ivuxolimab. The source is an adult with an advanced solid tumor such as melanoma, head and neck, liver or kidney cancer.

The rearrangement joins TRBV7-8 to TRBJ1-2; 11 nucleotides match TRBD1. Germline CDR1 SGHVS, CDR2 FQNEAQ. The CDR3 length is 15 residues. J was trimmed by 8 bases and V by 5 bases; bases with no gene match: 10. This CDR3 is CASSGRDRGDRGYTF. DNA for the CDR3: TGTGCCAGCAGCGGCCGGGACAGGGGGGACCGCGGCTACACCTTC.

This clone was detected only once. V gene TRBV19 combines with J gene TRBJ2-3, with D uncertain. V was trimmed by 4 bases and J by 5 bases, leaving 10 bases between them. The germline gives CDR1 LNHDA, CDR2 SQIVND (reference sequence). There are 13 residues in the CDR3. The CDR3 loop reads CASSTLTVDTQYF. In DNA, the CDR3 is TGTGCCAGTAGTACCTTGACGGTAGATACGCAGTATTTT.

The V call is TRBV28, the J call TRBJ2-1; 8 bases match TRBD2. V trimming: 7 bases; J trimming: 6 bases; junction bases outside the gene matches: 11. The germline CDR1 and CDR2 sequences are MDHEN and SYDVKM. This CDR3 comprises 15 residues. This CDR3 is CASTAGLVVANEQFF. CDR3 DNA: TGTGCCAGCACCGCGGGACTAGTGGTTGCCAATGAGCAGTTCTTC.

The chain is built from TRBV18 and TRBJ1-5, with 10 bases matching TRBD1. The CDR3 runs to 14 residues. V shed 3 bases and J 5 bases; nucleotides not matched to a gene: 1. Germline lookup yields CDR1 KGHSH and CDR2 LQKENI. The CDR3 DNA reads as TGTGCCAGCTCACCGGACAGGGGGGATCAGCCCCAGCATTTT. Translation gives CASSPDRGDQPQHF.

The chain has TRBV9 and TRBJ2-5; 9 nucleotides line up with TRBD2. CDR3 length: 15 residues. J gave up 3 bases and V 6 bases, and 9 bases lay outside the gene matches. CDR1 and CDR2 (germline): SGDLS, YYNGEE. In nucleotides, the CDR3 is TGTGCCAGCAACCATGGGACTAGCATGAAAGAGACCCAGTACTTC. The encoded protein is CASNHGTSMKETQYF.

The J gene is TRBJ2-7, the V gene TRBV5-1, with a weak D call TRBD2 (5 bases). Germline CDR1 reads SGHRS; CDR2 reads YFSETQ. The CDR3 length is 15 residues. Trimming left V 5 bases short and J 2 bases short, with 17 bases between. For the CDR3, the DNA is TGCGCCAGCAGTCCCACTTCCGGGGTACCCTACGAGCAGTACTTC. Translating it yields CASSPTSGVPYEQYF.

The chain uses TRBV29-1 and TRBJ1-2, with D unresolved. CDR1 is SQVTM, CDR2 ANQGSEA, per germline. The V gene lost 4 bases and the J gene lost 3 bases, with 15 bases spanning the gap. The CDR3 runs to 14 residues. The CDR3 loop is CSVVRYNWDYGYTF. In nucleotides, the CDR3 is TGCAGCGTTGTACGCTATAATTGGGACTATGGCTACACCTTC.

This rearrangement joins TRBV4-2 to TRBJ1-5; 8 bases line up with TRBD1. Germline V gene sequence: CDR1 LGHNA, CDR2 YNFKEQ. This CDR3 region has 15 residues. V lost 1 base to trimming and J lost 1 base; unmatched junction nucleotides: 0. CDR3 nucleotides: TGTGCCAGCAGCCAAGGGACAGGGAGCAATCAGCCCCAGCATTTT. This encodes CASSQGTGSNQPQHF.

The rearrangement joins TRBV5-6 to TRBJ2-7; the D gene is possibly TRBD1 (7 bases). Germline-derived CDR1 and CDR2 are SGHDT and YYEEEE. This CDR3 is 16 amino acids long. V was trimmed by 3 bases and J by 6 bases, leaving 22 bases between them. The CDR3 region is CASSSIKTGRFAEQYF. The CDR3 region has the DNA TGTGCCAGCAGCTCAATCAAGACAGGGAGGTTCGCCGAGCAGTACTTC. The full variable domain, rest sourced from reference TRBV5-6 and TRBJ2-7, is DAGVTQSPTHLIKTRGQQVTLRCSPKSGHDTVSWYQQALGQGPQFIFQYYEEEERQRGNFPDRFSGHQFPNYSSELNVNALLLGDSALYLCASSSIKTGRFAEQYFGPGTRLTVT.

The V and J genes are TRBV9 and TRBJ2-1, with D uncertain. CDR1 and CDR2 (germline): SGDLS, YYNGEE. V lost 3 bases to trimming and J lost 7 bases, with 11 bases between them. The CDR3 contains 13 residues. DNA of the CDR3: TGTGCCAGCAGCGCACTGTGGGCAAATGAGCAGTTCTTC. Translation gives CASSALWANEQFF.

The rearrangement uses TRBV9 and TRBJ2-7; tentative D call: TRBD1 (6 bases). Deletions cut 3 bases from V and 3 bases from J, with 16 bases between. The CDR3 sequence is 15 residues long. CDR1 is SGDLS and CDR2 is YYNGEE in the germline V gene. The CDR3 DNA reads as TGTGCCAGCAGCGGAGGAACGACAGGTTACTACGAGCAGTACTTC. It yields the protein CASSGGTTGYYEQYF.

The chain has TRBV25-1 and TRBJ2-2; TRBD1 is a possible D gene (5 bases). Germline assignment: CDR1 MGHDK and CDR2 SYGVNS. The V end lost 7 bases, the J end lost 5 bases, and 20 bases lay between the germline ends. The CDR3 extends over 16 amino acids. The CDR3 sequence: CASTPWNPPGTGELFF. The CDR3 DNA sequence: TGTGCCAGCACCCCATGGAACCCCCCAGGGACCGGGGAGCTGTTTTTT.

This sequence joins TRBV6-5 and TRBJ2-1, with 13 bases that match TRBD2. The CDR3 is 15 residues long. J gave up 10 bases and V 6 bases, and 9 bases lay outside the gene matches. Germline V gene sequence: CDR1 MNHEY, CDR2 SVGAGI. The CDR3, as DNA: TGTGCCAGCAGCACCGGGACTAGCGGGATTGGCGAGCAGTTCTTC. Its protein product is CASSTGTSGIGEQFF.

This clone came up once. The chain combines TRBV27 with TRBJ2-1; 11 nucleotides match TRBD2. Germline V gene data show CDR1 as MNHEY and CDR2 as SMNVEV (reference sequence). Trimming removed 2 bases from V and 2 bases from J; junction bases left unmatched: 5. This CDR3 is built from 17 residues. The CDR3 loop is CASSLLGSGRAYNEQFF. CDR3 nucleotides: TGTGCCAGCAGTTTACTGGGTAGCGGGAGGGCCTACAATGAGCAGTTCTTC.

This clone showed up just a few times. The V and J genes are TRBV29-1 and TRBJ2-3; D ambiguous. CDR3 size: 11 residues. Per the germline V gene, CDR1 is SQVTM and CDR2 is ANQGSEA. V was shortened by 7 bases and J by 5 bases, with 10 bases between the two germline ends. CDR3 region: CSGERGDTQYF. The CDR3 nucleotides are TGCAGCGGAGAACGAGGAGATACGCAGTATTTT.

This clone has ten or more counts. The rearrangement joins TRBV11-3 to TRBJ2-7; the match to TRBD1 covers 9 bases. CDR1 is SGHNT, CDR2 YENEEA, per germline. Trimming at V came to 5 bases and at J to 9 bases, leaving 17 bases not matched to a gene. The CDR3 is 16 amino acids. The DNA for the CDR3 is TGTGCCAGCAGCGTTGGATCCACAGGGGGCGGGAACCGGCAGTACTTC. Translating gives CASSVGSTGGGNRQYF. Combining the CDR3 with reference TRBV11-3 and TRBJ2-7 gives the whole variable domain EAGVVQSPRYKIIEKKQPVAFWCNPISGHNTLYWYLQNLGQGPELLIRYENEEAVDDSQLPKDRFSAERLKGVDSTLKIQPAELGDSAVYLCASSVGSTGGGNRQYFGPGTRLTVT.

V usage is TRBV27 and J usage is TRBJ2-2, with D perhaps given as TRBD1 or TRBD2 (5 bases each). The germline V and J ends were trimmed by 8 bases and 5 bases, with 12 bases remaining between them. The germline CDR1 and CDR2 sequences are MNHEY and SMNVEV (reference sequence). The CDR3 is 13 residues long. In DNA, the CDR3 is TGTGCCAGCTGGGGGAGAGGGACCGGGGAGCTGTTTTTT. Protein: CASWGRGTGELFF.

On this clone: The sample carries other DNA sequences with the same CDR3. V usage is TRBV10-3 and J usage is TRBJ2-1; 8 positions agree with TRBD2. The V gene's germline CDR1 is ENHRY and CDR2 SYGVKD. This CDR3 comprises 18 residues. Trimming cost V 4 bases and J 5 bases; bases outside gene matches: 16. The CDR3 is CAISGGAGVAGLDNEQFF. For the CDR3, the DNA is TGTGCCATCAGTGGTGGGGCTGGGGTAGCGGGACTAGACAATGAGCAGTTCTTC.

The CDR3 region has the DNA TGTGCCAGCAGCCAAGACGGTTATGGCTACACCTTC. Amino acids: CASSQDGYGYTF. The chain is built from TRBV14 and TRBJ1-2; D unresolved. From germline, CDR1 is SGHDN and CDR2 FVKESK. CDR3 length equals 12 residues. The V and J ends lost 0 bases and 5 bases respectively, with 4 bases between them.

The rearrangement uses TRBV5-1 and TRBJ1-1; no reliable D call. V was trimmed by 1 base and J by 3 bases, leaving 7 bases between them. This CDR3 comprises 13 residues. The germline gives CDR1 SGHRS, CDR2 YFSETQ. The CDR3 DNA is TGCGCCAGCAGCTTGACCGGGGACACTGAAGCTTTCTTT. Protein product: CASSLTGDTEAFF.

This chain connects TRBV4-1 to TRBJ2-7; D gene unclear. Trimming cost V 1 base and J 2 bases, with 9 bases left between them. Germline V gives CDR1 MGHRA, CDR2 YSYEKL. This CDR3 contains 14 residues. The CDR3 loop reads CASSQGWGTYEQYF. In nucleotides, the CDR3 is TGCGCCAGCAGCCAAGGCTGGGGAACCTACGAGCAGTACTTC.

The chain couples TRBV5-1 to TRBJ2-7; D remains unclear. This CDR3 comprises 14 residues. CDR1 and CDR2 (germline): SGHRS, YFSETQ. Trimming pared 5 bases from V and 1 base from J, leaving 13 bases between. The CDR3 here is CASRLSGSSYEQYF. CDR3 DNA: TGCGCCAGCAGACTGTCAGGTTCATCCTACGAGCAGTACTTC.